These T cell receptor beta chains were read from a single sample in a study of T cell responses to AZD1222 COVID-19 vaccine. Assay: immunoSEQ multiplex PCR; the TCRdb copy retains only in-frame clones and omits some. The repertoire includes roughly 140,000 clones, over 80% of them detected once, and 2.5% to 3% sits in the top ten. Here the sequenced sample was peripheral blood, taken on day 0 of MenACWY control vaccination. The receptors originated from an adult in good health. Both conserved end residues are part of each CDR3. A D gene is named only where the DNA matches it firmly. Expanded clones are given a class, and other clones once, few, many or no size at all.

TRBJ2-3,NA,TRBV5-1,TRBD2,CASSQGTSGRLGTDTQYF,TGCGCCAGCAGCCAAGGGACTAGCGGGAGGCTGGGCACAGATACGCAGTATTTT
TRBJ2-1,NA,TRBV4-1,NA,CASSPLRGGNEQFF,TGCGCCAGCAGCCCCCTAAGGGGGGGGAATGAGCAGTTCTTC
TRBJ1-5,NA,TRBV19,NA,CASSIILQGYQPQHF,TGTGCCAGTAGTATAATCCTACAGGGTTATCAGCCCCAGCATTTT
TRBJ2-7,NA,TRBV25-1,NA,CASSETGVPYEQYF,TGTGCCAGCAGTGAAACCGGGGTTCCCTACGAGCAGTACTTC
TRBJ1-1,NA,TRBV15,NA,CATSRALAGGLEAFF,TGTGCCACCAGCAGAGCGTTGGCGGGGGGCCTTGAAGCTTTCTTT
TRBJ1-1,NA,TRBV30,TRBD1,CAWSATGDTEAFF,TGTGCCTGGAGCGCTACAGGGGACACTGAAGCTTTCTTT
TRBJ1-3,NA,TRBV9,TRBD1,CASSPRQGNIANTIYF,TGTGCCAGCAGCCCGAGACAGGGGAACATCGCAAACACCATATATTTT
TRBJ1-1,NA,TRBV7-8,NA,CASSFMVNTEAFF,TGTGCCAGCAGCTTTATGGTGAACACTGAAGCTTTCTTT
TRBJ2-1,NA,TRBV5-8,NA,CASSPRGGHSSYNEQFF,TGTGCCAGCAGCCCGAGAGGGGGACACAGCTCCTACAATGAGCAGTTCTTC
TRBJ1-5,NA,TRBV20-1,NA,CSAEGDQPQHF,TGCAGTGCTGAGGGGGATCAGCCCCAGCATTTT
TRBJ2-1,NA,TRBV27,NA,CASSSGYNEQFF,TGTGCCAGCAGTTCAGGCTACAATGAGCAGTTCTTC
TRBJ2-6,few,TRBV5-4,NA,CASSRSGANVLTF,TGTGCCAGCAGTAGGTCTGGGGCCAACGTCCTGACTTTC
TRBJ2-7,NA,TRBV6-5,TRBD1,CASSYTRQGFEQYF,TGTGCCAGCAGTTACACCCGACAGGGTTTCGAGCAGTACTTC
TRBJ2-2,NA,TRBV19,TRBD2,CASSLSGRANTGELFF,TGTGCCAGTAGTCTTAGCGGGAGGGCGAACACCGGGGAGCTGTTTTTT
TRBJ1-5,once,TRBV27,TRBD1,CASRPYSGGNSNQPQHF,TGTGCCAGCAGGCCCTACTCAGGGGGGAATAGCAATCAGCCCCAGCATTTT
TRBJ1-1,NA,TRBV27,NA,CASTDVRGQAFF,TGTGCCAGCACAGACGTGAGAGGGCAAGCTTTCTTT
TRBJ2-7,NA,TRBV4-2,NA,CASSQAQGPHEQYF,TGTGCCAGCAGCCAAGCGCAGGGCCCCCACGAGCAGTACTTC
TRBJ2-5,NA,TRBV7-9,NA,CASSLVGVQETQYF,TGTGCCAGCAGCTTAGTAGGTGTACAAGAGACCCAGTACTTC
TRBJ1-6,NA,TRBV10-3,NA,CAISERQDNSPLHF,TGTGCCATCAGTGAGCGACAGGACAATTCACCCCTCCACTTT
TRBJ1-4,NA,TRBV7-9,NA,CASSLGEHATNEKLFF,TGTGCCAGCAGCTTAGGCGAACATGCAACTAATGAAAAACTGTTTTTT
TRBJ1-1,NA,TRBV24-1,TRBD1,CATSGRGSNTEAFF,TGTGCCACCAGTGGCAGGGGGTCGAACACTGAAGCTTTCTTT
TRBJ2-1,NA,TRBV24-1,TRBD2,CATSDQPSGAYNEQFF,TGTGCCACCAGTGATCAACCTAGCGGGGCGTACAATGAGCAGTTCTTC
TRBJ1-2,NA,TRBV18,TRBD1,CASSPGQGDRGYTF,TGTGCCAGCTCACCCGGACAGGGAGACCGTGGCTACACCTTC
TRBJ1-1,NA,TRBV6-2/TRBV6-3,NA,CASSSYTEAFF,TGTGCCAGCAGCAGTTACACTGAAGCTTTCTTT
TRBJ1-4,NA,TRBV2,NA,CASRDSPNEKLFF,TGTGCCAGCAGGGACAGCCCTAATGAAAAACTGTTTTTT
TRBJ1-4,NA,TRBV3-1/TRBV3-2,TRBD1,CASSQGLMGTGLEKLFF,TGTGCCAGCAGCCAAGGATTAATGGGGACAGGCCTTGAAAAACTGTTTTTT
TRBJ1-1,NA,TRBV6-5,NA,CASSYSPSKTEAFF,TGTGCCAGCAGTTACTCTCCTAGTAAGACTGAAGCTTTCTTT
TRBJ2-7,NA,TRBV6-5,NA,CASMQAKGNEQYF,TGTGCCAGCATGCAGGCAAAAGGGAACGAGCAGTACTTC
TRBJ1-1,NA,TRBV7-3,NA,CASSLSGRNTEAFF,TGTGCCAGCAGCTTATCGGGCAGGAACACTGAAGCTTTCTTT
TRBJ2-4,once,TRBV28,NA,CASSFIGQTKNIQYF,TGTGCCAGCAGTTTTATAGGACAGACCAAAAACATTCAGTACTTC
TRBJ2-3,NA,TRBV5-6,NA,CASSLEVYTDTQYF,TGTGCCAGCAGCTTGGAGGTCTATACAGATACGCAGTATTTT
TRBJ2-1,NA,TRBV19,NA,CASSIASMVTEQFF,TGTGCCAGTAGTATAGCGTCGATGGTAACTGAGCAGTTCTTC
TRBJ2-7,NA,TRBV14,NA,CASSLQDYEQYF,TGTGCCAGCAGCCTACAGGATTACGAGCAGTACTTC
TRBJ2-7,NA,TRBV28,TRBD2,CASRPSGSTYEQYF,TGTGCCAGCAGACCTAGCGGGTCTACCTACGAGCAGTACTTC
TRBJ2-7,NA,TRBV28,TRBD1,CASKWAGGSSAYEQYF,TGTGCCAGCAAGTGGGCAGGGGGAAGTAGCGCCTACGAGCAGTACTTC
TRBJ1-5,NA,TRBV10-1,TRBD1,CASRGDRLNQPQHF,TGCGCCAGCAGAGGGGACAGACTCAATCAGCCCCAGCATTTT
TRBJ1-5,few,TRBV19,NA,CASSIFRPSGQPQHF,TGTGCCAGTAGTATCTTCCGGCCCTCAGGGCAGCCCCAGCATTTT
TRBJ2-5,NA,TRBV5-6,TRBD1,CASSKTGGETQYF,TGTGCCAGCAGCAAGACAGGGGGTGAGACCCAGTACTTC
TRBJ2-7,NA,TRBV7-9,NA,CASSLLYYEQYF,TGTGCCAGCAGCTTACTCTACTACGAGCAGTACTTC
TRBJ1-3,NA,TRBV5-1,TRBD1,CASSGGQISSGNTIYF,TGCGCCAGCAGCGGGGGACAGATAAGCTCTGGAAACACCATATATTTT
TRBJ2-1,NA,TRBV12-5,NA,CASGRGEAAKEQFF,TGTGCTAGTGGCCGCGGGGAGGCGGCTAAGGAGCAGTTCTTC
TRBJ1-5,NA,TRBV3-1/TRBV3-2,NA,CASSPAFWHHQPQHF,TGTGCCAGCAGCCCTGCTTTTTGGCATCATCAGCCCCAGCATTTT
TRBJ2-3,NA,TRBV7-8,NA,CASSLAYGFGTDTQYF,TGTGCCAGCAGCTTAGCGTACGGGTTTGGCACAGATACGCAGTATTTT
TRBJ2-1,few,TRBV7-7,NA,CASSSGDEQFF,TGTGCTAGCAGCTCGGGGGATGAGCAGTTCTTC
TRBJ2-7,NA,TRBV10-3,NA,CAIRPQEGLTYEQYF,TGTGCCATCCGACCCCAGGAGGGGCTTACCTACGAGCAGTACTTC
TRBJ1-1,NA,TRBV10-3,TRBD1,CAIRGTGVNTEAFF,TGTGCCATCAGGGGAACAGGGGTGAACACTGAAGCTTTCTTT
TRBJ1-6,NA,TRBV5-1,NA,CASSLLGVPYSPLHF,TGCGCCAGCAGCTTGCTGGGGGTCCCATATTCACCCCTCCACTTT